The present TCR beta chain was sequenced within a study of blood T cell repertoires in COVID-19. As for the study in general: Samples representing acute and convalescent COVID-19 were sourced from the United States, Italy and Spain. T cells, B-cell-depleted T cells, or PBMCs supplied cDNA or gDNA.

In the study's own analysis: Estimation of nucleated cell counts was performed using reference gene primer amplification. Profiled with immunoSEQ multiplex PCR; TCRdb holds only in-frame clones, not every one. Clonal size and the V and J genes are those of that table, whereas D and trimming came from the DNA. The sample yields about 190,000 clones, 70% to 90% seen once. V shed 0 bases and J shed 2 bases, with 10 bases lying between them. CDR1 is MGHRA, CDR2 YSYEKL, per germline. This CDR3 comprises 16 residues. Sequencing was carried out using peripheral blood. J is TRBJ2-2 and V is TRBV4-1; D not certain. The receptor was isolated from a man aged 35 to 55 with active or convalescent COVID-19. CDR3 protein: CASSQEMQVNTGELFF. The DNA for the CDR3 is TGCGCCAGCAGCCAAGAGATGCAGGTTAACACCGGGGAGCTGTTTTTT.